The clone carrying this T cell receptor beta chain was observed a handful of times. Its antigen is as yet unknown. This entry comes from a study of graft-versus-host responses after intestinal transplantation. Overall study context: The study gave all recipients anti-thymocyte globulin induction, then tacrolimus and steroids for roughly 3 years.

Points from the study as a whole: Early post-transplant HvG declines tracked with peak circulating GvH clone levels. In recipient marrow, GvH clones were found, and some appeared first in ileum or blood.

Per the germline V gene, CDR1 is SGDLS and CDR2 is YYNGEE. V lost 1 base and J lost 8, with 9 bases in between. CDR3 length: 12 amino acids. Sequenced by immunoSEQ multiplex PCR; TCRdb stores in-frame clones only, minus some. This sample has 90,000 to 150,000 clones; approximately 95% occur once, and the top ten carry over 2.5%. Material: unstimulated CD8+ T cells sorted from spleen or lymph node cells, obtained before intestinal transplant. The sequence was obtained from a human donor who received an intestinal transplant. This rearrangement joins TRBV9 to TRBJ1-2; D is possibly TRBD1 (6 bases). The CDR3 protein is CASSVRGGGYTF. CDR3 bases: TGTGCCAGCAGCGTAAGGGGGGGAGGCTACACCTTC.